Below, 15 T cell receptor beta chains from the same sample are listed, as sequenced in a study of control samples from healthy donors and cancer patients (dated by TCRdb to between 2020 and 2021). Library preparation used the immunoSEQ multiplex PCR assay. In TCRdb, the immuneACCESS table is reduced to in-frame sequences with V and J assigned. These tables do not hold every clone; where another copy was compared, an unresolved V gene accounts for under half, and the others remain unexplained. The sample table lists roughly 120,000 clones, 88% of them with a count of one. The ten largest clones capture 2.3% of the sample. Specimen: blood. Receptors were obtained from a woman in her sixties or seventies in good health.

V usage is TRBV28 and J usage is TRBJ2-3; possibly TRBD2 for D (7 bases). The CDR3 is 17 residues long. Trimming cost V 3 bases and J 3 bases, with 19 bases left between them. Germline V gene lookup returns CDR1 MDHEN and CDR2 SYDVKM. In DNA, the CDR3 is TGTGCCAGCAGTTTTGCTCGGGGGGCGGGGGTGACAGATACGCAGTATTTT. Translating it yields CASSFARGAGVTDTQYF.

This clone has a single count. The genes are TRBV10-3 and TRBJ2-7, with TRBD2 matching 10 bases. This CDR3 region has 18 residues. The germline V gene has CDR1 ENHRY and CDR2 SYGVKD. The V gene end was trimmed by 5 bases and the J gene end by 1 base; junction bases not matched to a gene: 14. The DNA for the CDR3 is TGTGCCATCAGTTTAGCGGGGGGCCTAAAGCATGGATCCTACGAGCAGTACTTC. Protein: CAISLAGGLKHGSYEQYF.

The chain carries TRBV5-1 and TRBJ1-1, with TRBD1 matching 7 bases. This CDR3 has 14 amino acids. Germline V gene data show CDR1 as SGHRS and CDR2 as YFSETQ. V shed 3 bases and J 1 base; nucleotides not matched to a gene: 3. CDR3 sequence reads: CASSWGDRNTEAFF. CDR3 DNA: TGCGCCAGCAGCTGGGGGGACAGGAACACTGAAGCTTTCTTT.

This sequence joins TRBV5-4 and TRBJ2-5; D ambiguous. The CDR3 has 13 residues. V lost 0 bases and J lost 3, with 6 bases in between. Germline V gene sequence: CDR1 SGHNT, CDR2 YYREEE (reference sequence). The DNA of the CDR3 is TGTGCCAGCAGCTTGGAACATGAAGAGACCCAGTACTTC. Protein: CASSLEHEETQYF.

The chain recombines TRBV27 with TRBJ2-1, with D possibly being TRBD1 or TRBD2 (6 bases each). The CDR3 contains 14 residues. Per germline, CDR1 MNHEY and CDR2 SMNVEV (reference sequence). Trimming shortened V by 6 bases and J by 5 bases, and 14 bases separated the two germline ends. Here the CDR3 DNA reads TGTGCCAGCAGAAAAGGGGGGCCGAACAATGAGCAGTTCTTC. Translated, it gives CASRKGGPNNEQFF.

This clone was detected only a few times. The chain employs TRBV6-5 and TRBJ1-2; D perhaps matches TRBD1 (6 bases). The CDR3 spans 14 residues. Germline assignment: CDR1 MNHEY and CDR2 SVGAGI. With 6 bases removed from V and 4 bases from J, the gap between germline ends came to 15 bases. The chain's CDR3 is CASRNRVGGYGYTF. The CDR3, as DNA: TGTGCCAGCAGAAACAGGGTAGGAGGCTATGGCTACACCTTC.

In DNA form, the CDR3 reads TGTGCCATCGCAGGGAATCAGCCCCAGCATTTT. Its protein product is CAIAGNQPQHF. The chain couples TRBV10-3 to TRBJ1-5, with a tentative D call TRBD1 (5 bases). Germline CDR1 is ENHRY and CDR2 is SYGVKD. CDR3 length: 11 amino acids. Trimming stripped 8 bases from V and 4 bases from J, with 6 bases between.

The rearrangement uses TRBV7-3 and TRBJ1-2; tentative D call: TRBD1 (6 bases). This CDR3 has 13 amino acids. Germline CDR1 reads SGHTA; CDR2 reads FQGTGA. Trimming cost V 6 bases and J 4 bases, with 12 bases left between them. CDR3 coding DNA: TGTGCCAGCAGTTCAACAGGGTCCTATGGCTACACCTTC. Translation gives CASSSTGSYGYTF.

In DNA form, the CDR3 reads TGTGCCAGCAGCTTGGGACCGACCTCTGGAAACACCATATATTTT. This gives the protein CASSLGPTSGNTIYF. V gene TRBV5-6 combines with J gene TRBJ1-3; no clear D gene. Per the germline V gene, CDR1 is SGHDT and CDR2 is YYEEEE. The CDR3 sequence is 15 residues long. V shed 0 bases and J shed 0 bases, with 7 bases lying between them. The complete variable domain, with remaining parts taken from reference TRBV5-6 and TRBJ1-3, reads DAGVTQSPTHLIKTRGQQVTLRCSPKSGHDTVSWYQQALGQGPQFIFQYYEEEERQRGNFPDRFSGHQFPNYSSELNVNALLLGDSALYLCASSLGPTSGNTIYFGEGSWLTVV.

The chain recombines TRBV6-2 or TRBV6-3 with TRBJ1-2; no clear D gene. The CDR3 consists of 12 residues. Per germline, CDR1 MNHEY and CDR2 SVGEGT. V lost 2 bases to trimming and J lost 4 bases, with 5 bases between them. This CDR3 is CASSYAGYGYTF. CDR3 coding DNA: TGTGCCAGCAGTTACGCAGGCTATGGCTACACCTTC.

V usage is TRBV20-1 and J usage is TRBJ2-1, with TRBD2 identical over 8 bases. Trimming at V came to 3 bases and at J to 7 bases, leaving 8 bases not matched to a gene. The length of the CDR3 is 14 residues. Germline V gene lookup returns CDR1 DFQATT and CDR2 SNEGSKA (reference sequence). CDR3 nucleotide sequence: TGCAGTGCTAGTTGGCGGGGGGCCCGGAATGAGCAGTTCTTC. Translation gives CSASWRGARNEQFF.

The rearrangement joins TRBV7-2 to TRBJ2-1; D unclear. V shed 1 base and J shed 8 bases, with 9 bases lying between them. Germline V gene sequence: CDR1 SGHTA, CDR2 FQGNSA. This CDR3 spans 13 amino acids. The CDR3 spells CASSLVFVYEQFF. The CDR3 DNA is TGTGCCAGCAGCTTAGTTTTTGTGTATGAGCAGTTCTTC.

The genes are TRBV18 and TRBJ2-7; the match to TRBD1 covers 8 bases. Germline loops: CDR1 KGHSH, CDR2 LQKENI. The CDR3 has 13 amino acids. With V trimmed by 5 bases and J by 4 bases, 4 bases remained unmatched. The CDR3: CASSSTGGYEQYF. As DNA, the CDR3 is TGTGCCAGCTCAAGTACAGGGGGGTACGAGCAGTACTTC.

This chain links TRBV7-9 with TRBJ1-5; unclear D gene. This CDR3 spans 19 amino acids. V gave up 1 base and J gave up 0 bases, with 19 bases separating them. Germline V gives CDR1 SEHNR, CDR2 FQNEAQ (reference sequence). The DNA of the CDR3 is TGTGCCAGCAGCTTAGGGTTTAGGGCAGGCCTCGGTAGCAATCAGCCCCAGCATTTT. The encoded protein is CASSLGFRAGLGSNQPQHF.

The chain has TRBV5-1 and TRBJ1-6; D is perhaps TRBD1 (5 bases). The CDR3 is made up of 17 amino acids. V lost 5 bases, J lost 4 bases, and 19 bases lay in between. Germline CDR1 is SGHRS and CDR2 is YFSETQ. The CDR3 loop reads CASRTGTTPGYNSPLHF. The CDR3 DNA follows: TGCGCCAGCAGAACCGGGACCACCCCAGGTTATAATTCACCCCTCCACTTT.